This T cell receptor (beta chain) was sequenced during a study of cytomegalovirus exposure and HLA in healthy donors (dated 2017 in TCRdb). Background on the whole study: According to an earlier analysis of a few hundred of the donors, about 179 million T cells yielded over 90 million unique TCR beta sequences and roughly 280 Gb of sequence data. An early release that covered about 640 HLA-typed donors contained approximately 300 gigabases of sequencing data and around 80 million unique TCR sequences. Of the roughly 400 genotyped donors, about 80% fell in the genetic ancestry cluster associated with self-reported Caucasian donors. The aim of the study was to test whether cataloging public T cell receptors could identify signatures of past pathogen exposure. The study profiled the T cell repertoires of about 640 subjects by immunosequencing and related them to cytomegalovirus serostatus. In addition to the first cohort of around 670 subjects, a separate validation cohort of around 110 different subjects was used. To predict cytomegalovirus infection status, the study combined high-throughput TCR immunosequencing, statistical association of individual TCRs with disease status, and machine learning. A later analysis re-examined previously published TCR beta repertoires from 500 to 700 donors and added high-resolution HLA genotyping to investigate patterns of TCR occurrence. The later analysis used no new phenotypic data to find candidate immune exposures, relying instead on TCR beta sequences and their occurrence across donors. An earlier analysis of around 640 of the donors used high-throughput TCR beta sequencing to judge whether each TCR beta V gene segment behaved as functional or pseudogenic. Donor age, sex, ethnicity and CMV serostatus were compiled alongside the repertoire data. In a later genetic analysis, genome-wide SNP genotypes for about 55% of the roughly 670 donors were used, and that subset was treated as a discovery cohort. All discovery cohort repertoires had been generated on a single sequencing platform. Class I and class II HLA loci were covered by the typing at four-digit resolution. Typing coverage differed by locus: A, B, C, DRB1 and DQB1 were typed in roughly 620-630 donors, DQA1 in about 560, DPA1 in around 580, and DPB1 in around 440. Five DR-DQ haplotypes were handled as single units for association and clustering because linkage in the cohort was strong. Among about 360 genotyped donors of the cohort, an average of roughly 240,000 unique TCR beta nucleotide sequences were sequenced per donor, 15% to 20% of them non-productive.

With regard to this clone: Its antigen is still unknown. One base away there is no much larger clone; base qualities are not given.

Results and caveats for the whole study, not just this receptor: A later analysis found that TCR association rates varied across HLA loci, with DRB1 alleles showing the most associated TCRs and HLA-C alleles the fewest. A group of highly shared sequence variants was considered likely to be a technical artifact of the sequencing pipeline. Because the 87-base-pair reads could not distinguish some IMGT-functional V segments, including TRBV6-2 and TRBV6-3, those segments were excluded. In a later analysis, several top co-occurrence clusters were reported to appear linked to parvovirus B19, influenza, CMV and Epstein-Barr virus. The only immune exposure information available for the cohort was CMV serostatus. A further reported finding was that TCR beta sequences accurately predicted the HLA-A and HLA-B alleles for most subjects in the first cohort. In a later analysis, HLA-associated TCR beta chains were found to be more clonally expanded and to have lower generation probabilities than equally common non-associated chains. A later analysis associated 15,000 or so TCR beta sequences with specific HLA alleles at a false discovery rate of 0.05. In an earlier analysis of fewer than 750 of the donors, most TCR beta V segments were observed in productive rearrangements about 87% or about 30% of the time, broadly matching IMGT annotations. The cohort was sequenced for TCR beta chains only, and without alpha or paired-chain data the features that could be detected were limited. In vitro tests confirmed that three of the cytomegalovirus-associated TCR beta chains recognize cytomegalovirus antigens. The earlier analysis of almost 600 of the donors excluded some 15 rarely observed V segments, including chromosome 9 orphons, because counts were too low. According to a later genetic analysis, donors in an Asian-associated ancestry cluster had fewer N-insertions in productive TCRs than the approximately 650-donor mean. V-gene and J-gene trimming of TCR beta chains was associated with a missense DCLRE1C variant in a later genetic analysis, and the association was replicated in an independent cohort. Roughly uniform sequencing depth across donors was assumed in presence/absence analyses, although this assumption may not hold. Strong co-occurrence of HLA alleles, especially DR and DQ, made assigning TCR associations to individual alleles difficult. Linkage disequilibrium might explain the correlated functional status among segregating V segments, but an unknown experimental factor could not be ruled out. The study gave a list of over 150 TCR beta chains associated with cytomegalovirus. Because HLA typing was missing for some donors at each locus, association tests included only the typed subset. According to the authors, the approach could potentially be generalized to other disease states and immunological phenotypes. The classifier was reported to diagnose cytomegalovirus status with high specificity and sensitivity in both the original cohort and the validation cohort. Across donors, most TCR sequences were observed very rarely, whereas some public TCRs were present in many individuals. Most CMV-associated TCR beta chains appeared to be HLA-restricted in a later analysis, and the HLA associations seemed to be driven largely by CMV exposure.

The germline V gene encodes CDR1 MNHEY and CDR2 SVGAGI. Cut back by 0 bases and 7 bases, the V and J ends lie 16 bases apart. The CDR3 runs 16 amino acids, cysteine and phenylalanine included. Of the read, only the CDR3 DNA is kept; its 48 bases are in frame from base 1. Library prep was done by the immunoSEQ multiplex PCR assay. For the multiplex PCR, a mixture combining 60 forward primers for TCR Vbeta segments and 13 reverse primers for TCR Jbeta segments was used. A multiplex PCR assay on genomic DNA amplified the CDR3 region of rearranged TCR beta genes. The Illumina HiSeq System was used to sequence the amplified TCR beta libraries as 87-base-pair reads. The source study handled its data this way. In a later analysis, tens of millions of unique TCR beta chains were counted across the 650 to 750 repertoires, and approximately 11 million of these chains were shared by at least two donors. Raw reads were error-corrected and collapsed into unique sequences by a nearest-neighbor algorithm in which closely related sequences were merged to remove PCR and sequencing errors. V, D and J gene segments were assigned by aligning CDR3 sequences to IMGT reference sequences. For a sequence to be retained, at least a six-nucleotide match to both a V gene segment and a J gene segment was required. A rearrangement counted as productive if the CDR3 had no stop codons and remained in frame with V and J, and every other rearrangement counted as non-productive. CDR3 was defined according to IMGT convention as the region running from the second conserved V-encoded cysteine to the conserved J-encoded phenylalanine. Sequences without an unambiguous match to a single V gene segment were excluded from the earlier analysis of about 600 of the donors. In an earlier analysis of 587 of the donors, a V segment was called functional when productive rearrangements were above 56.7%, and segregating when the standard deviation between donors exceeded 5%. A statistical classification framework was built to diagnose cytomegalovirus status from the catalog of TCR beta chain sequences. A later analysis assigned V and J genes by comparing TCR nucleotide sequences with IMGT/GENE-DB human TR gene sequences. The TCRdist pipeline was used in a later analysis to assign CDR3 sequences and most-parsimonious VDJ recombination scenarios. A later analysis defined each TCR beta chain by its CDR3 amino acid sequence plus V-gene family, and excluded reads lacking a unique V-gene family. In a later analysis, a few hundred highly shared, low-generation-probability nucleotide sequences were removed to address suspected cross-contamination and a sequencing artifact. In a later analysis, a clonal expansion index for each public chain was calculated from normalized within-repertoire ranks of inferred template counts. A later analysis computed generation probabilities with a VDJ recombination model fitted to out-of-frame rearrangements, and checked the results against IGoR. A later analysis scored TCR-TCR, TCR-HLA and TCR-CMV co-occurrence with hypergeometric tests, applying a repertoire-size bias correction to TCR pairs. To estimate false discovery rates, a later analysis permuted the HLA or CMV assignments 20 times. In a later analysis, co-occurring TCRs were grouped with DBSCAN, and TCRdist sequence similarity was added when clustering was performed within HLA-allele-positive subsets. Repertoires with fewer than 30,000 or more than 120,000 public chains were left out of co-occurrence clustering, as were five repertoires with anomalous nucleotide sharing. TCRdb obtained this table from immuneACCESS and retained in-frame rearrangements with V and J assigned. These tables miss some clones; where compared with another copy, unresolved V genes account for less than half of the shortfall, and the remainder is unexplained. V, J and clone size derive from that table, while D and trimming were established from the DNA sequence. The sample table contains about 190,000 clones; only one count was recorded for around 88% of them. Of the sample, roughly 0.34% falls within the top ten clones.

The cohort consisted of approximately 670 healthy bone marrow donors. All cohort members were sampled while nominally healthy, although unrecorded immune exposures were likely present. The donor was CMV seronegative and belonged to the group of 380 or so seronegative cohort members. A peripheral blood sample was provided by each donor, and peripheral blood mononuclear cells were used for TCR beta sequencing. The Qiagen DNeasy Blood Extraction Kit was used to extract genomic DNA from the blood cell samples. The sequence was collected from a woman in her 30s in good health and CMV-seronegative. The chain is encoded by TRBV6-5 joined to TRBJ2-1; the D gene is possibly TRBD2, with 5 bases matching. The source material was PBMCs. The DNA sequence is as follows: TGTGCCAGCAGTTACTCTGTGGGAGAGAGGCAGAATGAGCAGTTCTTC. This gives the protein CASSYSVGERQNEQFF.